Listed here are 9 T cell receptor beta chains from one sample, sequenced in a study of identical twins. TCRdb re-called the 5' RACE reads through MiXCR, storing one row per CDR3 protein. Among about 340,000 distinct CDR3 sequences listed, roughly 9% were seen once. Sequenced input: naive T cells sorted from blood. The receptor source for this set is a woman aged 45-59 years in good health.

The sample holds a few counts of this clonotype. This chain uses TRBV19 with TRBJ2-1, with a possible D match to TRBD2 (6 bases). V shed 5 bases and J shed 10 bases, with 18 bases lying between them. The CDR3 is 14 residues long. Per germline, CDR1 LNHDA and CDR2 SQIVND (reference sequence). CDR3 DNA sequence: TGTGCCAGTAGTCTCGGGACTGGGGGACGCGAGCAGTTCTTC. It yields the protein CASSLGTGGREQFF.

J is TRBJ2-3 and V is TRBV27, with 8 bases that match TRBD2. V was pared by 6 bases and J by 11 bases, with 7 bases of the junction left unmatched. In germline, CDR1 is MNHEY, CDR2 SMNVEV (reference sequence). The CDR3 runs 12 residues. The CDR3 protein is CASSIGGRQQYF. In nucleotides, the CDR3 is TGTGCCAGCAGCATCGGCGGGAGGCAGCAGTATTTT.

This clonotype was observed a few times. The V and J genes are TRBV12-5 and TRBJ2-7; 8 nucleotides match TRBD2. J lost 3 bases, V lost 0 bases, and 13 bases had no gene match. This CDR3 is built from 18 residues. Germline V gene sequence: CDR1 LGHNT, CDR2 FRNRAP. CDR3 region: CASGLVLSGRGADYEQYV. CDR3 sequence (DNA): TGTGCTAGTGGTTTGGTATTGAGCGGGAGAGGAGCGGACTACGAGCAGTACGTC.

Notes on this clonotype: Just one base apart from a much larger clone, this may be a read error. CDR3 in amino acids: CASSPRTSGGNTGDLFF. The CDR3 nucleotides are TGTGCCAGCAGCCCGCGTACTAGCGGAGGGAACACCGGGGACCTGTTTTTT. The chain combines TRBV7-9 with TRBJ2-2, with 8 bases aligning to TRBD2. The germline V gene has CDR1 SEHNR and CDR2 FQNEAQ (reference sequence). The CDR3 has 17 amino acids. The full variable domain, in which reference TRBV7-9 and TRBJ2-2 provide the parts outside the CDR3, is DTGVSQNPRHKITKRGQNVTFRCDPISEHNRLYWYRQTLGQGPEFLTYFQNEAQLEKSRLLSDRFSAERPKGSFSTLEIQRTEQGDSAMYLCASSPRTSGGNTGDLFFGEGSRLTVL.

The J gene is TRBJ2-3, the V gene TRBV7-9; 7 nucleotides match TRBD1. There are 15 residues in the CDR3. Germline lookup yields CDR1 SEHNR and CDR2 FQNEAQ (reference sequence). Trimming took 5 bases from V and 2 from J; bases not matched to a gene: 7. The CDR3 here is CASSIGGGFTDTQYF. The CDR3 DNA follows: TGTGCCAGCAGCATAGGGGGCGGCTTCACAGATACGCAGTATTTT.

This clonotype showed up just a few times. The V and J genes are TRBV3-1 and TRBJ2-3; 9 bases are shared with TRBD2. The germline V gene has CDR1 LGHDT and CDR2 YNNKEL (reference sequence). With V trimmed by 2 bases and J by 10 bases, 4 bases remained unmatched. The CDR3 totals 13 residues. CDR3 residues: CASSQPLAGPQYF. The CDR3 DNA is TGTGCCAGCAGCCAACCCCTAGCGGGACCGCAGTATTTT.

This clonotype was recorded a few times. The rearrangement links TRBV24-1 to TRBJ2-7; 10 nucleotides match TRBD1. CDR1 and CDR2 (germline): KGHDR, SFDVKD. The CDR3 totals 15 residues. CDR3 amino acids: CATGERGQGSYEQYV. For the CDR3, the DNA is TGTGCCACCGGTGAAAGGGGACAGGGGTCCTACGAGCAGTACGTC.

This rearrangement joins TRBV12-3 or TRBV12-4 to TRBJ1-2, with D perhaps TRBD1 (6 bases). The CDR3 has 13 residues. Trimming took 3 bases from V and 5 from J, leaving 10 bases between them. In DNA, the CDR3 is TGTGCCAGCAGTTTCGGGACACCGTATGGCTACACCTTC. It translates to CASSFGTPYGYTF.

This chain joins TRBV3-1 and TRBJ2-1; no reliable D call. CDR3 length: 12 residues. Germline CDR1 reads LGHDT; CDR2 reads YNNKEL (reference sequence). V lost 3 bases to trimming and J lost 7 bases, with 7 bases between them. CDR3 nucleotides: TGTGCCAGCAGCCACGAGACTAATGAGCAGTTCTTC. Translated, it gives CASSHETNEQFF.